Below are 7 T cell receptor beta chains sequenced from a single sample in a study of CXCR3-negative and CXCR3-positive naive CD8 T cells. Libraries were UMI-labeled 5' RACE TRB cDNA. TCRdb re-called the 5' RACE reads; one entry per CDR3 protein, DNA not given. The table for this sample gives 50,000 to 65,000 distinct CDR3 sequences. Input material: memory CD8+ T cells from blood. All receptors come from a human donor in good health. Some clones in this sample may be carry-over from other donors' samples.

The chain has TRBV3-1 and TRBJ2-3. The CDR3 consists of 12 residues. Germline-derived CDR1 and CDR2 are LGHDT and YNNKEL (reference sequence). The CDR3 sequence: CASSQVGDTQYF.

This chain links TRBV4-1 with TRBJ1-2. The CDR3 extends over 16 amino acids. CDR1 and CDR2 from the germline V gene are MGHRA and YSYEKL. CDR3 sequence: CASSQDMVTVNYGYTF.

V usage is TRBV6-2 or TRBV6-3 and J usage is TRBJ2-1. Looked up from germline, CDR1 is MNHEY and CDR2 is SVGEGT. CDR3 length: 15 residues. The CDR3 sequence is CASSRAGDYYNEQFF.

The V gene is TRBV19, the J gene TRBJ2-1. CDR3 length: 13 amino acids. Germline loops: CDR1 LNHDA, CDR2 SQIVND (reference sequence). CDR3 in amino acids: CASSIDSYNEQFF. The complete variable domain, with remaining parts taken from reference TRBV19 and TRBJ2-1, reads DGGITQSPKYLFRKEGQNVTLSCEQNLNHDAMYWYRQDPGQGLRLIYYSQIVNDFQKGDIAEGYSVSREKKESFPLTVTSAQKNPTAFYLCASSIDSYNEQFFGPGTRLTVL.

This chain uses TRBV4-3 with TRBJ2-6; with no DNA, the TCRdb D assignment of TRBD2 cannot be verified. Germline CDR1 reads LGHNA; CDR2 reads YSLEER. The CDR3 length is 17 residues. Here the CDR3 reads CASSRSGGTSGANVLTF.

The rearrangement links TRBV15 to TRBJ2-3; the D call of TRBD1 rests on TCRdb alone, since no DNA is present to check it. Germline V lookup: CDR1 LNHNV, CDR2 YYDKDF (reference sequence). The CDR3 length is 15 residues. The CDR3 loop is CATSGGPGTSDTQYF.

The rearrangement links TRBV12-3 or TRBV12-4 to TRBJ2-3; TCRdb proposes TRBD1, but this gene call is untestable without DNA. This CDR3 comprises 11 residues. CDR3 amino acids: CASSQGDTQYF.